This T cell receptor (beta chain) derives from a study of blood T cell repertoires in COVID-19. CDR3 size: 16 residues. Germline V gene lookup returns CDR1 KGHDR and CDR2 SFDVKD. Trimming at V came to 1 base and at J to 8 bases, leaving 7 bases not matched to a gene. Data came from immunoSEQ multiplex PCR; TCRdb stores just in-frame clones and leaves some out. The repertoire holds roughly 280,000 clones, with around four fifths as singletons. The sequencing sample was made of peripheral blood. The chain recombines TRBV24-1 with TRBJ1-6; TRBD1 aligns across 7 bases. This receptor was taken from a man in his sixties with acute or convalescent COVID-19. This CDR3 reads CATSDFHRGSYSPLHF. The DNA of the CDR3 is TGTGCCACCAGTGATTTTCACAGGGGAAGTTATTCACCCCTCCACTTT.